Sequencing of this T cell receptor (beta chain) was carried out in a study of T-cell reconstitution after alpha-beta-depleted transplantation in children. Whole-study findings and limits: Recipient T cells and thymic progenitors that survived gave rise to the high TCRbeta diversity observed at day 60 in some patients. Where alpha-beta T cells came from about two months after transplant was reportedly several hundred expanded graft clones.

There are 14 residues in the CDR3. Germline V gene sequence: CDR1 SQVTM, CDR2 ANQGSEA. Deletions cut 2 bases from V and 8 bases from J, with 16 bases between. The TCRbeta library incorporated unique molecular identifiers. Using its own MiXCR run on the PCR reads, TCRdb lists one record per CDR3 protein. The profile shows more than 200,000 distinct CDR3 sequences, roughly 23% of them singletons. Comment on this clonotype: Antigen: not known.

The TCR sequence derives from a girl aged 2-10 years with Fanconi anemia, due to receive a stem cell transplant. This sample comprised PBMCs, obtained before TCRalphabeta/CD19-depleted stem cell transplant. This chain joins TRBV29-1 and TRBJ2-1; D unclear. The CDR3: CSVERSVSPDEQFF. CDR3 nucleotide sequence: TGCAGCGTTGAAAGGAGCGTTAGCCCGGATGAGCAGTTCTTC.